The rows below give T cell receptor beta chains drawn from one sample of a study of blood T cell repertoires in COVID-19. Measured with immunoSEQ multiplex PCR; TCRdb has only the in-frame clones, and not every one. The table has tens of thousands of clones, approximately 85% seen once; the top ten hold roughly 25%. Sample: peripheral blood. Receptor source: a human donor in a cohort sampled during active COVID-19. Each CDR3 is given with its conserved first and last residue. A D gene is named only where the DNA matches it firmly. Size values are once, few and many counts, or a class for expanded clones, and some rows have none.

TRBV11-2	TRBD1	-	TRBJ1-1	TGTGCCAGCAGCTGGACAGGGTACACTGAAGCTTTCTTT	CASSWTGYTEAFF
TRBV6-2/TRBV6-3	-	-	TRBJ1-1	TGTGCCAGCAGTTACGGACAATTCGGATGGAACACTGAAGCTTTCTTT	CASSYGQFGWNTEAFF
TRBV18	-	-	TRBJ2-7	TGTGCCAGCTCACCAACGACAGCGGGCTCCTACGAGCAGTACTTC	CASSPTTAGSYEQYF
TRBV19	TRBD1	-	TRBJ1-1	TGTGCCAGTAGCCTCACAGGGGGTACGAACACTGAAGCTTTCTTT	CASSLTGGTNTEAFF
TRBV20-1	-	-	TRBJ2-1	TGCAGTGCTAGTTTCAGGGTTATCTCCTACAATGAGCAGTTCTTC	CSASFRVISYNEQFF
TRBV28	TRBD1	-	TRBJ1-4	TGTGCCAGCAGTTCGGGACAGGGGGGTGAAAAACTGTTTTTT	CASSSGQGGEKLFF
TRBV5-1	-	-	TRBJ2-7	TGCGCCAGCAGCCTCGGGACACAGTCCCCGGGGGAGCAGTACTTC	CASSLGTQSPGEQYF
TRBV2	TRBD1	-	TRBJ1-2	TGTGCCAGCAGTGAAGCAAGGTCAGGGGGTGGCTACACCTTC	CASSEARSGGGYTF
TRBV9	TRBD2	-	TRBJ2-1	TGTGCCAGCAGCGCGACTAGCGGGGGGACATTCTACAATGAGCAGTTCTTC	CASSATSGGTFYNEQFF
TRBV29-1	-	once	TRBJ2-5	TGTGGGGGGGCTTACCAAGAGACCCAGTACTTC	CGGAYQETQYF